Following are 5 T cell receptor beta chains from one sample sequenced in a study of T cells in Graves' hyperthyroidism and ophthalmopathy. Researchers took RNA transcripts and amplified the TCR beta CDR3 regions from them. First-round RT-PCR targeting the TCR CDR3 was performed with the HTBI primer set. Using its own MiXCR run on the multiplex PCR reads, TCRdb lists one record per CDR3 protein. Of some 400,000 distinct CDR3 sequences listed, roughly 12% are singletons. Material: blood. The origin of the receptors is a man aged 25 to 40 with Graves' hyperthyroidism that later progressed to Graves' ophthalmopathy.

This clonotype showed up many times. The chain uses TRBV7-9 and TRBJ2-7; 7 bases match TRBD1. Germline loops: CDR1 SEHNR, CDR2 FQNEAQ (reference sequence). CDR3 length: 14 amino acids. V lost 0 bases and J lost 4; bases outside the gene matches: 3. CDR3 DNA sequence: TGTGCCAGCAGCTTAGCAGGGGGCGTGTACGAGCAGTACTTC. It codes for CASSLAGGVYEQYF.

V is TRBV19 and J is TRBJ1-5; D is unclear. The CDR3 totals 15 residues. CDR1 and CDR2 (germline): LNHDA, SQIVND (reference sequence). Trimming shortened V by 10 bases and J by 0 bases, and 16 bases separated the two germline ends. The CDR3 nucleotides are TGTGCCACAAAAAGCCCCGGGTTTAGCAATCAGCCCCAGCATTTT. It yields the protein CATKSPGFSNQPQHF.

This clonotype was seen many times. The J gene is TRBJ1-1, the V gene TRBV7-2, with no clear D. There are 12 residues in the CDR3. Trimming left V 1 base short and J 7 bases short, with 7 bases between. Looked up from germline, CDR1 is SGHTA and CDR2 is FQGNSA. CDR3 coding DNA: TGTGCCAGCAGCTTAGGGTGGATTGAAGCTTTCTTT. Translated: CASSLGWIEAFF.

This clonotype has a single count. With a much larger clone just one base away, this may be a read error. The chain uses TRBV6-5 and TRBJ2-1; D is perhaps TRBD2 (7 bases). Germline CDR1 and CDR2: MNHEY and SVGAGI. The CDR3 consists of 18 residues. The CDR3 DNA reads TGTGCCAGCAGTTACTCGTGGGGGGGGCCTCAACGGTACAATGAGCAGCTCTTC. Translated: CASSYSWGGPQRYNEQLF.

This clonotype was counted only a few times. The chain recombines TRBV3-1 with TRBJ2-1; a weak D match, TRBD2 (5 bases). In germline, CDR1 is LGHDT, CDR2 YNNKEL (reference sequence). V was trimmed by 1 base and J by 6 bases, leaving 13 bases between them. The CDR3 contains 15 residues. The CDR3 protein is CASSQGFASSNEQFF. The CDR3 DNA reads as TGTGCCAGCAGCCAAGGGTTCGCTAGCAGCAATGAGCAGTTCTTC.